Below are 5 T cell receptor beta chains sequenced from a single sample in a study of blood T cell repertoires in COVID-19. Generated by immunoSEQ multiplex PCR, the TCRdb table keeps only in-frame clones and is missing some. The profile shows some 70,000 clones, 65% to 85% of them singletons. The sample consisted of peripheral blood. Receptors were obtained from a woman aged 60-75 years with acute or convalescent COVID-19.

The rearrangement links TRBV2 to TRBJ2-3, with 7 bases identical to TRBD1. V lost 2 bases, J lost 1 base, and 0 bases stayed unmatched. Germline V lookup: CDR1 SNHLY, CDR2 FYNNEI. The CDR3 runs 14 residues. The CDR3 region is CASSEQGGTDTQYF. Written as DNA, the CDR3 is TGTGCCAGCAGTGAACAGGGGGGCACAGATACGCAGTATTTT.

The chain couples TRBV5-4 to TRBJ2-5, with TRBD1 matching 8 bases. In germline, CDR1 is SGHNT, CDR2 YYREEE (reference sequence). The CDR3 consists of 15 residues. V gave up 4 bases and J gave up 4 bases; unmatched junction bases: 9. The CDR3 bases are TGTGCCAGCAGCCTAATACAGGGGGTTGGAGAGACCCAGTACTTC. Its protein is CASSLIQGVGETQYF.

The chain couples TRBV5-4 to TRBJ1-2; 9 bases map to TRBD1. Trimming took 4 bases from V and 0 from J; bases not matched to a gene: 1. This CDR3 region has 14 residues. Germline CDR1 SGHNT, CDR2 YYREEE (reference sequence). The CDR3 bases are TGTGCCAGCAGCGACAGGGGGACTAACTATGGCTACACCTTC. Encoded protein: CASSDRGTNYGYTF.

The chain carries TRBV6-5 and TRBJ2-7, with TRBD1 matching 7 bases. Germline V CDR1 and CDR2: MNHEY, SVGAGI. The CDR3 consists of 13 residues. J gave up 7 bases and V 5 bases, and 8 bases lay outside the gene matches. In DNA, the CDR3 is TGTGCCAGCAGTCTACATGACAGGGTTGAGCAGTACTTC. Amino acids: CASSLHDRVEQYF.

The CDR3 DNA reads TGCGCCAGCAGCCCGGGAGGGACAGCGAACACTGAAGCTTTCTTT. Residues: CASSPGGTANTEAFF. This rearrangement joins TRBV5-1 to TRBJ1-1, with 7 bases fitting TRBD1. This CDR3 spans 15 amino acids. The V gene end was trimmed by 4 bases and the J gene end by 1 base; junction bases not matched to a gene: 7. Germline values: CDR1 SGHRS, CDR2 YFSETQ.